The present T cell receptor (beta chain) was sequenced within a study of blood T cells in healthy people across ages. Using a J-beta primer mix together with a sample-barcoded 5' primer, a second PCR was run for roughly 6 to 12 cycles. With 12 random nucleotides, a template-switch adaptor tagged each individual cDNA molecule. MiXCR, run by TCRdb on the 5' RACE reads, gives a single entry per CDR3 protein. The repertoire holds 1.5 million to 2 million distinct CDR3 sequences, around 48% seen once, with 2.1% in the top ten. On this clonotype: Antigen: not known.

The junction had 7 bases not matched to a gene; V was cut back by 3 bases and J by 7 bases. CDR3 length equals 15 residues. CDR1 is MDHEN and CDR2 is SYDVKM in the germline V gene. Study-wide points: The study regarded diversity estimates from one million T cells as underestimates. With age, beta diversity per million T cells declined roughly linearly, significantly by 40.

The TCR sequence derives from a middle-aged woman in good health. This chain links TRBV28 with TRBJ1-4, with 8 bases that match TRBD1. Sample: blood. The chain's CDR3 is CASSFQGANREKLFF. DNA for the CDR3: TGTGCCAGCAGTTTTCAGGGGGCTAATCGTGAAAAACTGTTTTTT.